This T cell receptor (beta chain) was sequenced during a study of blood T cell repertoires in COVID-19. This clone appeared a single time. The ends were cut back, 2 bases at V and 6 bases at J, with 8 bases in the middle. Per the germline V gene, CDR1 is KGHSH and CDR2 is LQKENI. This CDR3 comprises 12 residues. Generated by immunoSEQ multiplex PCR, the TCRdb table keeps only in-frame clones and is missing some. Of some 300,000 clones in the sample, 86% were seen once. V is TRBV18 and J is TRBJ2-7; D might be TRBD2 (6 bases). This TCR came from a man aged 30 to 39 who had recovered from COVID-19. Sequenced: PBMCs or T cells enriched from blood (not recorded which). CDR3 nucleotide sequence: TGTGCCAGCTCACCATACGGGGGCGAGCAGTACTTC. Residues: CASSPYGGEQYF.